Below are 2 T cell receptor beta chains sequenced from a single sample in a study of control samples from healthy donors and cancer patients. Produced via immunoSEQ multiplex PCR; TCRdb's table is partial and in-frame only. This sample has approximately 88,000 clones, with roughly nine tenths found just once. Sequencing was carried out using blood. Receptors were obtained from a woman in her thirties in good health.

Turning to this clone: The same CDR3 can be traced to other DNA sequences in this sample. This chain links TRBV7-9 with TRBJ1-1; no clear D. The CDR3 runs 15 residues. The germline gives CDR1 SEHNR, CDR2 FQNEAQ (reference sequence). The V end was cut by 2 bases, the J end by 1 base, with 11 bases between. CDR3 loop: CASSLSDRPNTEAFF. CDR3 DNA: TGTGCCAGCAGCTTAAGCGACCGGCCGAACACTGAAGCTTTCTTT. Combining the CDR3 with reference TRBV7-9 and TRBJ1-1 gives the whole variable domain DTGVSQNPRHKITKRGQNVTFRCDPISEHNRLYWYRQTLGQGPEFLTYFQNEAQLEKSRLLSDRFSAERPKGSFSTLEIQRTEQGDSAMYLCASSLSDRPNTEAFFGQGTRLTVV.

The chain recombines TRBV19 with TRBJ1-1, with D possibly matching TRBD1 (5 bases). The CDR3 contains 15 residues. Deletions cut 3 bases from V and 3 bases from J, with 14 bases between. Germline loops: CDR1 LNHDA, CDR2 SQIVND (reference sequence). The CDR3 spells CASSIGRGMDTEAFF. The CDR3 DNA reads TGTGCCAGTAGTATTGGGCGGGGGATGGACACTGAAGCTTTCTTT.